This T cell receptor beta chain was documented in a study of OX40 agonist ivuxolimab in advanced cancers. About the full investigation: The costimulatory receptor OX40 (CD134) was targeted by ivuxolimab, a fully human IgG2 agonistic monoclonal antibody. The paper covers the monotherapy dose-escalation part of the phase I ivuxolimab trial, which included N of about 50 patients. Three dose-escalation patients achieved partial responses, one with hepatocellular carcinoma and two with cutaneous melanoma. Among the roughly 52 dose-escalation patients, roughly 20 had hepatocellular carcinoma, approximately 15 melanoma, 9 renal cell carcinoma and 9 head and neck cancer. Intravenous ivuxolimab was administered to patients every 2 weeks at six dose levels: 0.01, 0.1, 0.3, 1.5, 3 and 10 mg/kg. In the dose-escalation cohort, nearly 85% of patients were male, and the mean age was around 60 years with a range of roughly 20 to 80. Peripheral TCRbeta sequencing aimed to test whether ivuxolimab altered TCR sequence diversity and caused clonal T-cell expansion. Patients were allowed to have had prior anti-PD-1, anti-PD-L1 or anti-CTLA-4 therapy, and more than 30% of the dose-escalation patients had previously received checkpoint inhibitors. Beyond this particular receptor, the publication reports: After ivuxolimab, more expanded clones were found on average in CD8+ T cells than in CD4+ T cells. At doses of 0.1 to 3.0 mg/kg, clonal expansion of both CD4+ and CD8+ blood T cells was observed from baseline to week 6. Low levels of normalized T-cell clonal expansion were also seen in some patients who did not respond. In the 0.1-3.0 mg/kg groups, partial responders had among the lowest normalized peripheral clonal expansion, particularly in CD8+ T cells. The antigen specificity of the clonally expanded peripheral T cells was not determined.

The CDR3, cysteine through phenylalanine, is 14 amino acids long. Only CDR3 DNA is held: 42 bases, read in frame from base 1. The junction shows trimming of 3 bases on V and 4 bases on J, plus 10 bases between the germline ends. Based on the germline V gene, the CDR1 and CDR2 sequences are SGHTA and FQGNSA. The trial excluded patients who had a history of autoimmune disease or who were on systemic immunosuppression. In every dose cohort, peripheral blood was drawn for TCR sequencing at baseline, cycle 4 day 1, and cycle 7 day 1. The samples were taken from a phase I, first-in-human, multicenter, open-label dose-escalation trial of ivuxolimab. Adults with locally advanced or metastatic melanoma, renal cell carcinoma, hepatocellular carcinoma or head and neck squamous cell carcinoma were enrolled in the trial. Before TCR sequencing, CD4+ T cells and CD8+ T cells from peripheral blood were sorted into separate populations.

In the case of this clone: Which antigen it targets is not known. No base qualities exist here, and no much larger clone lies one base off it.

Genomic DNA was extracted from sorted cells for sequencing of the TCRbeta CDR3 region. The immunoSEQ Assay was used to sequence the TCRbeta CDR3 regions. The table was pulled from immuneACCESS by TCRdb, which kept in-frame rearrangements only. Such tables lose some clones; where checked, under half of the loss comes from unresolved V genes, and the rest has no known cause. The sample table records around 40,000 clones; approximately 89% of these occur just once. In total, the top ten clones hold roughly 3.9% of the sample. The rearranged segments are TRBV7-2 and TRBJ1-5; perhaps TRBD1 is the D gene, with 5 bases matching. The receptor comes from an adult with an advanced solid tumor such as melanoma, head and neck, liver or kidney cancer. Sequencing used CD4+ or CD8+ T cells sorted from blood, obtained in a trial of the OX40 agonist ivuxolimab. In nucleotides, the sequence is TGTGCCAGCAGCTTCGGACACCCGAATCAGCCCCAGCATTTT. Its translation is CASSFGHPNQPQHF.